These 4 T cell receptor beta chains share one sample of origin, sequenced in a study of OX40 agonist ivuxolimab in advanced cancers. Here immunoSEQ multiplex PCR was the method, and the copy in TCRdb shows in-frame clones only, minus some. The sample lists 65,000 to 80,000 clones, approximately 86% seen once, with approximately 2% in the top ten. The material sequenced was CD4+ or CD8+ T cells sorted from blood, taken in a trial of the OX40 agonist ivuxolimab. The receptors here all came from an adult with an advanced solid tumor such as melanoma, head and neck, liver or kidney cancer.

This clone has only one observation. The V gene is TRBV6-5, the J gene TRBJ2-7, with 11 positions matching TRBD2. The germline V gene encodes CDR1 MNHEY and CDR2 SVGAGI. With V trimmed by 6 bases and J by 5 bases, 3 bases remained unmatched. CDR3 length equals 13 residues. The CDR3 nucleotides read TGTGCCAGCAGGCTAGCGGGAGGAAACGAGCAGTACTTC. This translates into CASRLAGGNEQYF.

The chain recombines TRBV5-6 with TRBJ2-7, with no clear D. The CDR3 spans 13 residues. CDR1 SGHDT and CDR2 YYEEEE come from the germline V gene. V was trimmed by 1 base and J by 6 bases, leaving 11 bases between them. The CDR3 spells CASSLKVRREQYF. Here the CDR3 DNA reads TGTGCCAGCAGCTTGAAAGTCAGGCGCGAGCAGTACTTC.

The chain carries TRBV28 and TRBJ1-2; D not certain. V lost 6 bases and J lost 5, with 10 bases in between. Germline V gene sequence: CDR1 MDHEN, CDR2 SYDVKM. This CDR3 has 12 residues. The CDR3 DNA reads TGTGCCAGCAGAAGGGCCATTTATGGCTACACCTTC. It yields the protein CASRRAIYGYTF.

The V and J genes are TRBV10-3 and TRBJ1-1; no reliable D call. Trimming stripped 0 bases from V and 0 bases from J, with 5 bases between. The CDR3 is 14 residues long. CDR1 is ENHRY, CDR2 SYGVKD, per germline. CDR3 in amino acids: CAISESGLNTEAFF. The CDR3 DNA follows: TGTGCCATCAGTGAGTCGGGTTTGAACACTGAAGCTTTCTTT.